These 27 T cell receptor beta chains originate from one sample sequenced in a study of blood T cell repertoires in COVID-19. Using immunoSEQ multiplex PCR, the repertoire was profiled, and TCRdb retains in-frame clones only, with some absent. The table lists about 220,000 clones, about 87% of them singletons. Sequenced sample: PBMCs or T cells enriched from blood (not recorded which). These receptors were collected from a woman in her 30s with acute COVID-19.

The chain combines TRBV11-2 with TRBJ2-2; a weak D match, TRBD2 (6 bases). Trimming removed 6 bases at V and 8 bases at J, with 16 bases between. The CDR3 covers 14 residues. Germline V lookup: CDR1 SGHAT, CDR2 FQNNGV. CDR3 nucleotide sequence: TGTGCCAGCAGGATTTTGGAGGGCGCGGGGGAGCTGTTTTTT. Amino acids: CASRILEGAGELFF.

J is TRBJ2-3 and V is TRBV7-2; TRBD2 agrees at 8 bases. Trimming took 5 bases from V and 4 from J; bases not matched to a gene: 11. CDR3 length: 16 amino acids. Looked up from germline, CDR1 is SGHTA and CDR2 is FQGNSA. The CDR3 loop is CASSPHSGVVADTQYF. CDR3 nucleotide sequence: TGTGCCAGCAGCCCCCATAGCGGGGTAGTGGCAGATACGCAGTATTTT.

The chain couples TRBV7-2 to TRBJ2-2; D might be TRBD1 (5 bases). V shed 2 bases and J shed 7 bases, with 14 bases lying between them. The CDR3 loop spans 15 amino acids. CDR1 is SGHTA and CDR2 is FQGNSA in the germline V gene. CDR3: CASSLRQLLSGELFF. The CDR3 region has the DNA TGTGCCAGCAGCTTACGACAGCTGTTGAGCGGGGAGCTGTTTTTT.

V usage is TRBV21-1 and J usage is TRBJ1-6. TRBV21-1 is marked as a pseudogene. The CDR3 loop spans 19 amino acids. CDR3 in DNA: TGTGCCAGCAGCATATTCTTTCGGGGGGCGAGCTCCTATAATTCACCCCTCCACTTT. Its translation: CASSIFFRGASSYNSPLHF.

The chain carries TRBV7-9 and TRBJ2-5, with TRBD2 matching over 7 bases. The germline gives CDR1 SEHNR, CDR2 FQNEAQ (reference sequence). Trimming removed 1 base from V and 1 base from J; junction bases left unmatched: 6. The CDR3 sequence is 16 residues long. The DNA of the CDR3 is TGTGCCAGCAGCTTAGGGGAGGGACTCGCCCAAGAGACCCAGTACTTC. Translating it yields CASSLGEGLAQETQYF. Full variable domain (missing parts from reference TRBV7-9 and TRBJ2-5): DTGVSQNPRHKITKRGQNVTFRCDPISEHNRLYWYRQTLGQGPEFLTYFQNEAQLEKSRLLSDRFSAERPKGSFSTLEIQRTEQGDSAMYLCASSLGEGLAQETQYFGPGTRLLVL.

This chain connects TRBV13 to TRBJ2-3; 10 bases agree with TRBD2. J lost 2 bases, V lost 1 base, and 6 bases had no gene match. Germline V gene data show CDR1 as PRHDT and CDR2 as FYEKMQ (reference sequence). This CDR3 is 17 amino acids long. For the CDR3, the DNA is TGTGCCAGCAGCTTAGCCGCTAGCGGGGGTTTCACAGATACGCAGTATTTT. As protein: CASSLAASGGFTDTQYF. Supplemented by reference TRBV13 and TRBJ2-3, the full variable domain reads AAGVIQSPRHLIKEKRETATLKCYPIPRHDTVYWYQQGPGQDPQFLISFYEKMQSDKGSIPDRFSAQQFSDYHSELNMSSLELGDSALYFCASSLAASGGFTDTQYFGPGTRLTVL.

The chain employs TRBV20-1 and TRBJ1-1; D is possibly TRBD1 (5 bases). This CDR3 has 11 amino acids. CDR1 is DFQATT, CDR2 SNEGSKA, per germline (reference sequence). V lost 5 bases to trimming and J lost 9 bases, with 13 bases between them. CDR3 in DNA: TGCAGTGCTCCCGACAGCAGAAAAGCTTTCTTT. Its translation: CSAPDSRKAFF.

This clone was picked up one time. The V and J genes are TRBV5-1 and TRBJ2-2, with 11 bases lining up with TRBD2. Per germline, CDR1 SGHRS and CDR2 YFSETQ. This CDR3 contains 18 residues. The ends lost 2 bases at V and 2 bases at J; junction bases unmatched: 8. In DNA form, the CDR3 reads TGCGCCAGCAGCTTTCTTGAACTAGCGGGGGCTAACACCGGGGAGCTGTTTTTT. This sequence encodes CASSFLELAGANTGELFF.

This clone was observed a single time. The CDR3 bases are TGTGCCAGCAGCTTATCAGGGACTTGGGGGCAGTTCTTC. Amino acid sequence: CASSLSGTWGQFF. The gene calls are TRBV7-2 and TRBJ2-1; a weak D match, TRBD2 (6 bases). The germline V gene has CDR1 SGHTA and CDR2 FQGNSA. Trimming took off 2 bases at V and 12 bases at J, with 14 bases between the two ends. The CDR3 is 13 residues long. The full variable domain, with the rest looked up from reference TRBV7-2 and TRBJ2-1, is GAGVSQSPSNKVTEKGKDVELRCDPISGHTALYWYRQSLGQGLEFLIYFQGNSAPDKSGLPSDRFSAERTGGSVSTLTIQRTQQEDSAVYLCASSLSGTWGQFFGPGTRLTVL.

The chain uses TRBV27 and TRBJ2-2, with D hard to call. V lost 3 bases to trimming and J lost 5 bases, with 10 bases between them. CDR1 is MNHEY and CDR2 is SMNVEV in the germline V gene (reference sequence). CDR3 length: 14 residues. CDR3 sequence (DNA): TGTGCCAGCAGTTTTGGCACACCAACCGGGGAGCTGTTTTTT. Translating gives CASSFGTPTGELFF.

The chain recombines TRBV6-5 with TRBJ2-7; TRBD1 aligns across 7 bases. Germline CDR1 and CDR2: MNHEY and SVGAGI. Trimming removed 4 bases from V and 2 bases from J; junction bases left unmatched: 8. This CDR3 is 15 amino acids long. CDR3 nucleotides: TGTGCCAGCAGTTTAGACAGGGCGAATCCCTACGAGCAGTACTTC. Protein sequence: CASSLDRANPYEQYF.

This clone was seen just once. V is TRBV5-1 and J is TRBJ1-2; possible D gene TRBD1, 6 bases. Germline CDR1 SGHRS, CDR2 YFSETQ. V dropped 6 bases and J dropped 4 bases, with 19 bases sitting between them. The CDR3 totals 15 residues. CDR3: CASKSSGGLSYGYTF. The CDR3 bases are TGCGCCAGCAAGAGTTCTGGGGGCCTGAGCTATGGCTACACCTTC.

This chain links TRBV27 with TRBJ2-6; D is ambiguous. V lost 2 bases, J lost 1 base, and 6 bases lay in between. The CDR3 runs to 15 residues. In germline, CDR1 is MNHEY, CDR2 SMNVEV (reference sequence). DNA of the CDR3: TGTGCCAGCAGTTTAGCTCTATCTGGGGCCAACGTCCTGACTTTC. It translates to CASSLALSGANVLTF.

The chain links TRBV7-2 to TRBJ1-2; TRBD1 matches 7 bases. The germline V gene has CDR1 SGHTA and CDR2 FQGNSA. Germline trimming cut 1 base from V and 7 bases from J; bases unmatched to any gene: 6. The CDR3 spans 14 residues. Here the CDR3 reads CASSLERGPSGYTF. In DNA form, the CDR3 reads TGTGCCAGCAGCTTAGAGAGGGGGCCCTCTGGCTACACCTTC.

This clone has only a few counts. This chain uses TRBV12-3 or TRBV12-4 with TRBJ1-2, with 7 nucleotides matching TRBD1. V shed 6 bases and J 4 bases; nucleotides not matched to a gene: 5. This CDR3 comprises 13 residues. The CDR3 DNA sequence: TGTGCCAGCAGGAGGACAGGCGGCTATGGCTACACCTTC. It specifies CASRRTGGYGYTF.

This sequence joins TRBV6-2 or TRBV6-3 and TRBJ2-2; D is possibly TRBD1 (6 bases). The CDR3 totals 15 residues. The germline CDR1 and CDR2 sequences are MNHEY and SVGEGT. Trimming stripped 2 bases from V and 4 bases from J, with 11 bases between. CDR3 loop: CASSYGRGSTGELFF. The CDR3 DNA is TGTGCCAGCAGTTACGGCAGGGGAAGCACCGGGGAGCTGTTTTTT.

The chain carries TRBV12-3 or TRBV12-4 and TRBJ2-3; D not certain. The CDR3 sequence is 13 residues long. Trimming removed 6 bases at V and 3 bases at J, with 10 bases between. CDR3 loop: CASSPRRTDTQYF. The CDR3 region has the DNA TGTGCCAGCAGCCCTAGGCGGACAGATACGCAGTATTTT.

The V and J genes are TRBV5-1 and TRBJ1-6; 8 bases line up with TRBD1. The CDR3 consists of 15 residues. V shed 0 bases and J 10 bases; nucleotides not matched to a gene: 6. Per the germline V gene, CDR1 is SGHRS and CDR2 is YFSETQ. CDR3 nucleotide sequence: TGCGCCAGCAGCTTGGAAAGGACAGGGCAGTCACCCCTCCACTTT. Translation gives CASSLERTGQSPLHF.

The chain carries TRBV9 and TRBJ2-2, with 9 bases matching TRBD2. CDR3 length: 17 residues. The junction had 6 bases not matched to a gene; V was cut back by 0 bases and J by 3 bases. Per germline, CDR1 SGDLS and CDR2 YYNGEE. In DNA form, the CDR3 reads TGTGCCAGCAGCGTAGCAACGGGACTAGCAGACACCGGGGAGCTGTTTTTT. Protein product: CASSVATGLADTGELFF.

The CDR3 nucleotides are TGTGCCACCAGCAGAGGCCAGACCGAGGGCAATTCACCCCTCCACTTT. This encodes CATSRGQTEGNSPLHF. V is TRBV15 and J is TRBJ1-6; no definite D call. V was clipped by 1 base and J by 7 bases, with 14 bases between them. CDR3 length: 16 residues. Germline V CDR1 and CDR2: LNHNV, YYDKDF (reference sequence).

The chain recombines TRBV5-8 with TRBJ2-3; 14 bases fit TRBD2. CDR3 length: 15 amino acids. From germline, CDR1 is SGHTS and CDR2 YDEGEE. The ends lost 0 bases at V and 6 bases at J; junction bases unmatched: 0. The DNA for the CDR3 is TGTGCCAGCAGCTTGGGACTAGCGGGGGGGGATACGCAGTATTTT. Its protein product is CASSLGLAGGDTQYF.

The chain employs TRBV7-9 and TRBJ2-1; TRBD1 matches 8 bases. There are 15 residues in the CDR3. V lost 5 bases and J lost 2; bases outside the gene matches: 5. Looked up from germline, CDR1 is SEHNR and CDR2 is FQNEAQ (reference sequence). The CDR3 loop reads CASSRPTGAYNEQFF. For the CDR3, the DNA is TGTGCCAGCAGCCGACCGACAGGGGCCTACAATGAGCAGTTCTTC.

The V call is TRBV3-1 (or the pseudogene TRBV3-2), the J call TRBJ2-7, with TRBD2 matching 9 bases. The CDR3 is 14 amino acids. Germline loops: CDR1 LGHDT, CDR2 YNNKEL (reference sequence). V was pared by 6 bases and J by 6 bases, with 9 bases of the junction left unmatched. CDR3 sequence: CASSLGGGVGEQYF. DNA of the CDR3: TGTGCCAGCAGTCTCGGCGGGGGGGTAGGCGAGCAGTACTTC.

The chain carries TRBV15 and TRBJ2-2, with 7 nucleotides matching TRBD1. Trimming cost V 0 bases and J 2 bases; bases outside gene matches: 3. The length of the CDR3 is 16 residues. The germline V gene encodes CDR1 LNHNV and CDR2 YYDKDF (reference sequence). CDR3 nucleotide sequence: TGTGCCACCAGCAGAGAATACAGGGGAAACACCGGGGAGCTGTTTTTT. Protein product: CATSREYRGNTGELFF.

The gene calls are TRBV3-1 (or the pseudogene TRBV3-2) and TRBJ1-1; D possibly corresponds to TRBD1 (5 bases). Germline V gene sequence: CDR1 LGHDT, CDR2 YNNKEL (reference sequence). The CDR3 has 16 amino acids. V dropped 0 bases and J dropped 6 bases, with 17 bases sitting between them. CDR3 sequence: CASSQDQTVGFSEAFF. In DNA form, the CDR3 reads TGTGCCAGCAGCCAAGACCAGACAGTGGGGTTTTCTGAAGCTTTCTTT.

The V and J genes are TRBV6-1 and TRBJ1-1; no firm D call. V was cut by 3 bases and J by 7 bases, with 12 bases left in between. The CDR3 contains 13 residues. CDR1 and CDR2 from the germline V gene are MNHNS and SASEGT. This chain's CDR3 is CASSEVEGIEAFF. For the CDR3, the DNA is TGTGCCAGCAGTGAGGTCGAGGGTATTGAAGCTTTCTTT.

The J gene is TRBJ2-1, the V gene TRBV4-1; TRBD2 agrees at 11 bases. J gave up 8 bases and V 0 bases, and 9 bases lay outside the gene matches. Germline assignment: CDR1 MGHRA and CDR2 YSYEKL. The CDR3 is made up of 17 amino acids. The CDR3 protein is CASSQEGLAGGIDEQFF. In DNA form, the CDR3 reads TGCGCCAGCAGCCAAGAGGGTCTAGCGGGGGGAATCGATGAGCAGTTCTTC.